The present T cell receptor (beta chain) was sequenced within a study of beta chain features in type 1 diabetes. From germline, CDR1 is SQVTM and CDR2 ANQGSEA. The CDR3 has 13 amino acids. The J segment lost 3 bases and the V segment lost 7 bases, leaving 5 bases of the junction unmatched. As regards this clone: Its antigen remains unknown.

Investigators reverse transcribed all isolated RNA, so they sequenced expressed TCRB transcripts. The method was immunoSEQ multiplex PCR; TCRdb's version includes in-frame clones alone and lacks a portion of them. The repertoire has about 260,000 clones, around 20% of them found once; the top ten carry 0.028%. Study-wide results and limits: PCR might favor shorter templates, but any such skew would affect patients and controls equally. The naive, central memory and Treg TCRB repertoires looked more alike in patients than they did in healthy donors. Insertions at VDJ junctions were less frequent in type 1 diabetes patients. These patients also deleted more nucleotides at the same junctions. All four CD4+ subsets from Type 1 diabetes patients carried moderately but significantly shorter TCRB CDR3s.

The chain is built from TRBV29-1 and TRBJ2-7, with 11 bases fitting TRBD2. The receptor was isolated from a woman in her forties with type 1 diabetes. Sequenced material: naive CD4+ T cells from blood. The CDR3 reads CSGSSGGYYEQYF. The CDR3 bases are TGCAGCGGCTCTAGCGGGGGGTACTACGAGCAGTACTTC.